The clone carrying this TCR beta chain has more than one count but fewer than ten. Using a J-beta primer mix together with a sample-barcoded 5' primer, a second PCR was run for about 6 to 11 cycles. One entry per CDR3 protein results from TCRdb running MiXCR on the 5' RACE reads. The profile shows over 600,000 distinct CDR3 sequences, around 50% of them singletons. This sample is drawn from a study of blood T cells in healthy people across ages. Study context: Capture by template switching was about one barcoded beta molecule per two T cells.

CDR3 length equals 16 residues. Trimming stripped 0 bases from V and 3 bases from J, with 13 bases between. The germline V gene encodes CDR1 LGHDT and CDR2 YNNKEL (reference sequence). The material sequenced was blood. The receptor was derived from a man at least 80 years old in good health. The chain joins TRBV3-1 to TRBJ2-3; D might be TRBD1 (6 bases). The CDR3 loop reads CASSQDAGALTDTQYF. The CDR3 coding sequence is TGTGCCAGCAGCCAAGATGCAGGGGCGCTAACAGATACGCAGTATTTT.